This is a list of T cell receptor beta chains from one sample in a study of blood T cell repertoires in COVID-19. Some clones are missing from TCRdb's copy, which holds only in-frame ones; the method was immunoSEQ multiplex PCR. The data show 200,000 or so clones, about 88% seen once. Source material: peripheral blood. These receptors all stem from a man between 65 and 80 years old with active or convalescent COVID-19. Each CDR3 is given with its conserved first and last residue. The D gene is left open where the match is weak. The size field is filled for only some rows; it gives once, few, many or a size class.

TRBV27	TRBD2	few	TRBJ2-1	CASTLRGLAGGAEQFF
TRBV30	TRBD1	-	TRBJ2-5	CAFQTGNRARETQYF
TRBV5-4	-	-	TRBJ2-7	CASSLITGSYEQYF
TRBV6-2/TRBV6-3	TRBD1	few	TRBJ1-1	CASSSSFRTGNTEAFF
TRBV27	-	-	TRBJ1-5	CASSPLDRPNQPQHF
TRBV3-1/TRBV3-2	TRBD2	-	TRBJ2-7	CASSQEGGSGNEQYF
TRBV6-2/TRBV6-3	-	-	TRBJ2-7	CASSPVQSLGEQYF
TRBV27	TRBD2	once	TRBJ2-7	CASKLGGGSGVSYEQYF
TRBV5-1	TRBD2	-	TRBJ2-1	CASSFQRDSYEQFF
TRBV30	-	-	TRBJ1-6	CAWSVWGDIDGKNSPLHF
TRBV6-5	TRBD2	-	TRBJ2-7	CASSWEREGAYEQYF
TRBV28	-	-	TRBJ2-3	CASTTMDTQYF
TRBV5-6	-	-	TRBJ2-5	CASSLRRVETQYF
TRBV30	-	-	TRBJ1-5	CAWSIGANQPQHF
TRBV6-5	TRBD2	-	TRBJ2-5	CASRPLGGYDETQYF
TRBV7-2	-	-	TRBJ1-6	CASSPGSYNSPLHF
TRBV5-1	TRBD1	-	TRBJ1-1	CASSLRGRSTEAFF
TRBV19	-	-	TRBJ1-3	CASSMSGGAGNTIYF
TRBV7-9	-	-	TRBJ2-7	CASSPSYEQYF
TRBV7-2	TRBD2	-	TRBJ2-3	CASSLVAGDADTQYF
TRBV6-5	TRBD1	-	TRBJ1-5	CASSYGQGTQPQHF
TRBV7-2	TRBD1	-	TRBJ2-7	CASSLFPGGSYEQYF
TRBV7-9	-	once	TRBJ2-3	CASSLRVMRLTDTQYF
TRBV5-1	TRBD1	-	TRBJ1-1	CASTQQGSTEAFF
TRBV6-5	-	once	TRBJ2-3	CASSYGSGGRTDTQYF
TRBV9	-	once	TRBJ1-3	CASSVAQSGNTIYF
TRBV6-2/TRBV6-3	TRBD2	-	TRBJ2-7	CASSYSRAGGHYEQYF
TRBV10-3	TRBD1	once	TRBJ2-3	CAISGQGATDTQYF
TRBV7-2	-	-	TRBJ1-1	CASSLVGRMNTEAFF
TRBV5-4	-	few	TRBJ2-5	CASSIDSWGGQGTQYF
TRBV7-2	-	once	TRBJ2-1	CASSLTLASSATYNEQFF
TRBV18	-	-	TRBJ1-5	CASSMTGSNQPQHF
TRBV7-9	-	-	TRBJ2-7	CASSSPLGYEQYF
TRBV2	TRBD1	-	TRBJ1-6	CASKVGQGLNSPLHF
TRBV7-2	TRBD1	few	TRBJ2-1	CASSDRVVDEQFF
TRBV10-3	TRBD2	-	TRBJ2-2	CAAGRGANTGELFF
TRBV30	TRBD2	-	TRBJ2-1	CAWSAPSGISNEQFF
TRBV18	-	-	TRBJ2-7	CASSFGGVGSYEQYF
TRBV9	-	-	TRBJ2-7	CASSPRTQVPYEQYF
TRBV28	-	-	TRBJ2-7	CASSSLGFEQYF
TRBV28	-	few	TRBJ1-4	CASSLPGTNEKLFF
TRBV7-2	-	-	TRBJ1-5	CASSLDSSDQPQHF
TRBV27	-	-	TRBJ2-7	CASSLVPRAHEQYF
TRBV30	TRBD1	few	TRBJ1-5	CAWSGVGQGRSQPQHF
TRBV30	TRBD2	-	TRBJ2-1	CAWSVRGGVRYNEQFF
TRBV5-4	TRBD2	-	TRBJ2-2	CASSTGGAGVNTGELFF
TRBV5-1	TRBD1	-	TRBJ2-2	CASSFGTGAPGELFF
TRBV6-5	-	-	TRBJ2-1	CASGALTGYNEQFF
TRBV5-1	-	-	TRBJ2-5	CASSLGASQETQYF
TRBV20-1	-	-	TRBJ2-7	CSASFVGGYEQYF
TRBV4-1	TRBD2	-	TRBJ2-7	CASSQVDPLAGGYEQYF
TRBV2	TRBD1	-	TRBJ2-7	CASIRTRDRPPYEQYF
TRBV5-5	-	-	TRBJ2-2	CASCPYGQNTGELFF
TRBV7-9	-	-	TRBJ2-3	CASTKGGGTDTQYF
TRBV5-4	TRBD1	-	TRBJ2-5	CASSRRDRIQETQYF
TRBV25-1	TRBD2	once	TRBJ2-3	CASSRRGDHTDTQYF
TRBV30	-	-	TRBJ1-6	CAWSGGLGNSPLHF
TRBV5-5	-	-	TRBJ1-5	CASSLGPRGLDNQPQHF
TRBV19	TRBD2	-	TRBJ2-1	CASSADRAGTSGSANEQFF
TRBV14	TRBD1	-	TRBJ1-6	CASSRQGSPSSPLHF